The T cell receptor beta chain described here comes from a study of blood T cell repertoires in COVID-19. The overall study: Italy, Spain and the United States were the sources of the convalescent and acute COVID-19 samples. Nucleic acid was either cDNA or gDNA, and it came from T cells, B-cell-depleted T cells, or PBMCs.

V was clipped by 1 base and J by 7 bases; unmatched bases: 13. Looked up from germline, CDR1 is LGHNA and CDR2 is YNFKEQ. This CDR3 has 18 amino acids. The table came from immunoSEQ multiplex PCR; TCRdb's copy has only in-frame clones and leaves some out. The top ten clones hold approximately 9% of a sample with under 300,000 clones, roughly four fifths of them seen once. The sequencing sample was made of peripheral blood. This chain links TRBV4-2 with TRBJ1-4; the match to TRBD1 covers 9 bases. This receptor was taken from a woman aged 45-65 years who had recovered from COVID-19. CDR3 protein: CASSQGGVGGTGFEKLFF. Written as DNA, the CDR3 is TGTGCCAGCAGCCAAGGGGGCGTGGGTGGGACAGGGTTTGAAAAACTGTTTTTT.